In its sample, the clone carrying this TCR beta chain was seen a few times. This sample stems from a study of T cell changes during pregnancy in multiple sclerosis. Some clones are missing from TCRdb's copy, which holds only in-frame ones; the method was immunoSEQ multiplex PCR. The repertoire holds about 45,000 clones, with under 95% as singletons. The V segment lost 3 bases and the J segment 2 bases; nucleotides outside the gene matches: 2. Looked up from germline, CDR1 is SGDLS and CDR2 is YYNGEE. The CDR3 contains 14 residues. This TCR derives from a female donor with multiple sclerosis, enrolled in a pregnancy study. This chain uses TRBV9 with TRBJ1-5; TRBD1 matches at 7 bases. The material sequenced was CD8+ T cells from peripheral blood mononuclear cells, taken in the second trimester of pregnancy. CDR3 sequence (DNA): TGTGCCAGCAGCGGAGACAGGGGCAATCAGCCCCAGCATTTT. Amino acids: CASSGDRGNQPQHF.